Below, one T cell receptor (beta chain) is given with its context. Its antigen is still unknown. Through Arm-PCR of CDR3 regions and iRepertoire HTBI primers, TCR beta libraries were built. TCRdb redid the calling of the multiplex PCR reads with MiXCR, one entry per CDR3 protein. The sample lists roughly 380,000 distinct CDR3 sequences, 15% occurring once. The entry originates in a study of regulatory T cells in long-lasting Graves disease. On the study more broadly: Antithyroid drugs had been taken under 3 months by newly diagnosed Graves' patients. Study findings and constraints: Repertoires from persistent disease leaned toward TRBV28, TRBJ1-2 and TRBJ2-5.

Time point defined: newly diagnosed GD, antithyroid drugs for less than 3 months. PBMC RNA was the source of the TCR library. Criteria from the American Thyroid Association guidelines were applied to diagnose Graves' disease. EDTA tubes held roughly 9.2 milliliters of peripheral blood from each patient. The trim removed 5 bases at V and 7 bases at J, leaving 10 bases unmatched. The CDR3 is 17 residues long. Sequenced here: peripheral blood mononuclear cells (PBMCs), sampled at new diagnosis, from a patient treated with antithyroid drugs. The receptor comes from a female donor with Graves disease. The chain carries TRBV12-3 or TRBV12-4 and TRBJ2-5; 16 nucleotides match TRBD2. The chain's CDR3 is CASSGTGTSGGAGTQYF. The CDR3 DNA reads as TGTGCCAGCAGTGGAACCGGGACTAGCGGGGGGGCGGGGACCCAGTACTTC.